This TCR beta chain was found in a study of PD-L1 blockade in urothelial cancer. For the study at large: The patients' atezolizumab therapy, 1,200 mg intravenously every 3 weeks, started at some point between 2013 and 2014. T cell content in blood samples showed a median of about 140,000.

Synthetic TCR analog templates were added to each PCR reaction. TCRdb's table, derived via immunoSEQ multiplex PCR, lists solely in-frame clones and lacks some. The profile shows 70,000 to 90,000 clones, more than 70% of them singletons. Regarding time point: pretreatment peripheral blood. The CDR3 has 13 amino acids. Germline CDR1 is KGHSH and CDR2 is LQKENI. V trimming: 6 bases; J trimming: 8 bases; junction bases outside the gene matches: 6. V gene TRBV18 combines with J gene TRBJ1-3, with 8 bases identical to TRBD1. This clonotype originated in a man aged 60 to 75 with urothelial cancer. This sample comprised PBMCs, obtained around atezolizumab (anti-PD-L1) treatment. The CDR3 DNA follows: TGTGCCAGCTCCGCTGGACAGGGATACACCATATATTTT. This sequence encodes CASSAGQGYTIYF.